These 22 T cell receptor beta chains originate from one sample sequenced in a study of cytomegalovirus exposure and HLA in healthy donors. A multiplex PCR was run with 60 Vbeta primers and 13 Jbeta primers. Using immunoSEQ multiplex PCR, the repertoire was profiled, and TCRdb retains in-frame clones only, with some absent. The profile shows under 40,000 clones, 85% to 95% of them singletons. What was sequenced was PBMCs. Receptors were obtained from a woman in her late teens or twenties in good health and CMV-seronegative.

There are a few counts of this clone. J is TRBJ2-1 and V is TRBV6-4; 8 bases are shared with TRBD2. The trim removed 5 bases at V and 4 bases at J, leaving 1 base unmatched. The V gene's germline CDR1 is MRHNA and CDR2 SNTAGT. This CDR3 has 13 amino acids. This chain's CDR3 is CASSSGSYNEQFF. The CDR3 DNA sequence: TGTGCCAGCAGTAGCGGGAGTTACAATGAGCAGTTCTTC.

The CDR3 region has the DNA TGTGCCAGTACTAAGGGGCTGAACACTGAAGCTTTCTTT. This translates into CASTKGLNTEAFF. The rearrangement uses TRBV19 and TRBJ1-1; tentative D call: TRBD1 (5 bases). Germline V CDR1 and CDR2: LNHDA, SQIVND (reference sequence). CDR3 length: 13 amino acids. Trimming pared 7 bases from V and 0 bases from J, leaving 9 bases between.

The V gene is TRBV6-6, the J gene TRBJ2-1; TRBD2 matches at 7 bases. Germline V gene lookup returns CDR1 MNHNY and CDR2 SVGAGI (reference sequence). The V and J ends lost 8 bases and 9 bases, in that order; junction bases with no gene match: 10. The CDR3 runs 13 residues. CDR3 protein: CASVGTNLGEQFF. DNA of the CDR3: TGTGCCAGCGTCGGGACTAACCTCGGTGAGCAGTTCTTC.

The chain is built from TRBV7-9 and TRBJ1-2, with D perhaps TRBD1 (6 bases). The CDR3 has 13 residues. V was pared by 5 bases and J by 4 bases, with 11 bases between. CDR1 and CDR2 (germline): SEHNR, FQNEAQ (reference sequence). The CDR3 bases are TGTGCCAGCAGCCGACAGGAGTTCTATGGCTACACCTTC. It encodes CASSRQEFYGYTF. The whole variable domain, filled in from reference TRBV7-9 and TRBJ1-2, reads DTGVSQNPRHKITKRGQNVTFRCDPISEHNRLYWYRQTLGQGPEFLTYFQNEAQLEKSRLLSDRFSAERPKGSFSTLEIQRTEQGDSAMYLCASSRQEFYGYTFGSGTRLTVV.

This clone came up a few times. At one boundary the junction diverges from the germline segment, which might be a read error. The chain combines TRBV7-9 with TRBJ2-7; D not resolved. Germline values: CDR1 SEHNR, CDR2 FQNEAQ (reference sequence). The length of the CDR3 is 14 residues. CDR3 amino acids: CSSSLGGTSYEQYF. CDR3 DNA: TGTTCCAGCAGCTTAGGTGGCACCTCCTACGAGCAGTACTTC.

This clone was detected once. The chain is built from TRBV6-1 and TRBJ2-7; perhaps TRBD1 as D (5 bases). Per germline, CDR1 MNHNS and CDR2 SASEGT. Trimming took off 5 bases at V and 2 bases at J, with 13 bases between the two ends. The length of the CDR3 is 14 residues. The CDR3 sequence: CASSLSPTAYEQYF. The CDR3 DNA reads as TGTGCCAGCAGTTTATCCCCGACAGCCTACGAGCAGTACTTC.

This chain links TRBV5-1 with TRBJ2-7, with 9 bases matching TRBD2. Germline values: CDR1 SGHRS, CDR2 YFSETQ. Losses at the gene ends were 0 bases for V and 1 base for J; bases not matched to a gene: 8. The CDR3 has 17 amino acids. The CDR3 DNA is TGCGCCAGCAGCTTGGATCGTCCTCTAGCGGGGTCCTACGAGCAGTACTTC. Translating gives CASSLDRPLAGSYEQYF.

The chain is built from TRBV7-2 and TRBJ2-7; 13 bases fit TRBD2. V was pared by 6 bases and J by 2 bases, with 4 bases of the junction left unmatched. This CDR3 contains 15 residues. CDR1 SGHTA and CDR2 FQGNSA come from the germline V gene. The CDR3 sequence is CASRQGTSGTYEQYF. In DNA, the CDR3 is TGTGCCAGCAGACAAGGGACTAGCGGGACCTACGAGCAGTACTTC.

The chain recombines TRBV2 with TRBJ2-2; the D is unclear. Germline V CDR1 and CDR2: SNHLY, FYNNEI. This CDR3 has 13 amino acids. The V end was cut by 5 bases, the J end by 5 bases, with 9 bases between. As DNA, the CDR3 is TGTGCCAGCAGTCGGGTGGTTACCGGGGAGCTGTTTTTT. Its translation is CASSRVVTGELFF.

The chain carries TRBV28 and TRBJ1-4, with D possibly being TRBD1 (6 bases). The CDR3 extends over 13 amino acids. Trimming stripped 6 bases from V and 5 bases from J, with 10 bases between. Looked up from germline, CDR1 is MDHEN and CDR2 is SYDVKM. The CDR3 region is CASSGTGNEKLFF. For the CDR3, the DNA is TGTGCCAGCAGCGGCACAGGGAATGAAAAACTGTTTTTT.

The chain employs TRBV21-1 and TRBJ1-4. TRBV21-1 is a pseudogene segment. This CDR3 is built from 16 residues. The CDR3 coding sequence is TGTGCCAGCAGCAAGGGGGGAGGGGAGGCTAATGAAAAACTGTTTTTT. Protein product: CASSKGGGEANEKLFF.

The table lists this clone with a few counts. The rearrangement uses TRBV11-2 and TRBJ2-5; the match to TRBD2 covers 11 bases. Germline-derived CDR1 and CDR2 are SGHAT and FQNNGV. Unmatched junction bases numbered 3, after V lost 3 bases and J lost 3 bases. The CDR3 extends over 15 amino acids. The CDR3 here is CASSLGLAEEETQYF. The CDR3 region has the DNA TGTGCCAGCAGCTTGGGACTAGCGGAGGAAGAGACCCAGTACTTC.

The rearrangement links TRBV9 to TRBJ1-1, with D perhaps TRBD1 (6 bases). CDR3 size: 13 residues. Trimming took 4 bases from V and 6 from J, leaving 13 bases between them. Germline V lookup: CDR1 SGDLS, CDR2 YYNGEE. The DNA for the CDR3 is TGTGCCAGCAGCTTGGGGGCGTCCCCTGAAGCTTTCTTT. Protein: CASSLGASPEAFF.

V gene TRBV4-1 combines with J gene TRBJ2-7; D possibly corresponds to TRBD1 (6 bases). The V gene's germline CDR1 is MGHRA and CDR2 YSYEKL. V lost 10 bases and J 3 bases, leaving 19 bases between the germline ends. This CDR3 comprises 14 residues. Here the CDR3 reads CATSRGSDDYEQYF. CDR3 DNA: TGCGCCACCTCCAGGGGCTCGGATGACTACGAGCAGTACTTC.

The genes are TRBV6-4 and TRBJ2-3, with D possibly being TRBD2 (6 bases). The CDR3 spans 15 residues. The V and J ends lost 2 bases and 6 bases respectively, with 15 bases between them. Germline V gene lookup returns CDR1 MRHNA and CDR2 SNTAGT. In DNA, the CDR3 is TGTGCCAGCAGTGACGGGTCGGGAGTTTCGGATACGCAGTATTTT. It encodes CASSDGSGVSDTQYF.

The chain combines TRBV29-1 with TRBJ2-7, with 9 bases identical to TRBD2. J gave up 7 bases and V 4 bases, and 8 bases lay outside the gene matches. CDR1 is SQVTM, CDR2 ANQGSEA, per germline. The CDR3 is 13 residues long. CDR3 sequence: CSVGIAGDSEQYF. For the CDR3, the DNA is TGCAGCGTTGGTATAGCGGGAGATTCGGAGCAGTACTTC.

CDR3 in amino acids: CASSPKDRAFLTDTQYF. CDR3 sequence (DNA): TGTGCCAGCAGCCCGAAGGACAGGGCTTTTCTCACAGATACGCAGTATTTT. J is TRBJ2-3 and V is TRBV5-6; 8 bases are shared with TRBD1. This CDR3 is 17 amino acids long. Trimming cost V 4 bases and J 2 bases; bases outside gene matches: 12. Germline values: CDR1 SGHDT, CDR2 YYEEEE.

The J gene is TRBJ2-5, the V gene TRBV6-4; 11 positions match TRBD2. V shed 6 bases, J shed 5 bases, and the junction held 8 bases outside the gene matches. The CDR3 has 15 residues. The V gene's germline CDR1 is MRHNA and CDR2 SNTAGT. This chain's CDR3 is CASSITSGSTETQYF. Here the CDR3 DNA reads TGTGCCAGCAGCATAACTAGCGGGAGTACGGAGACCCAGTACTTC.

This chain connects TRBV14 to TRBJ1-4, with unresolved D. The length of the CDR3 is 14 residues. The V end lost 8 bases, the J end lost 5 bases, and 15 bases lay between the germline ends. Germline values: CDR1 SGHDN, CDR2 FVKESK. Here the CDR3 reads CASYDGYENEKLFF. The CDR3 DNA is TGTGCCAGCTATGACGGGTATGAAAATGAAAAACTGTTTTTT.

The chain carries TRBV7-2 and TRBJ2-3; 10 nucleotides line up with TRBD2. Trimming removed 4 bases from V and 0 bases from J; junction bases left unmatched: 4. The CDR3 extends over 16 amino acids. Germline V gene data show CDR1 as SGHTA and CDR2 as FQGNSA. The CDR3 reads CASSSRLAGSTDTQYF. The CDR3 bases are TGTGCCAGCAGCTCCAGACTAGCGGGTAGCACAGATACGCAGTATTTT.

Concerning this clone: The junction differs from germline at one of its ends, possibly a read error. The gene calls are TRBV7-9 and TRBJ2-5; D is undetermined. Germline-derived CDR1 and CDR2 are SEHNR and FQNEAQ (reference sequence). The CDR3 is 12 amino acids. The CDR3 DNA reads as TGTTCCAGCAGCTCCATCCAAGAGACCCAGTACTTC. Its protein is CSSSSIQETQYF.

CDR3 in DNA: TGCGCCAGCACCCCCTCGACGGGAAACTATGGCTACACCTTC. Translation: CASTPSTGNYGYTF. The chain uses TRBV5-1 and TRBJ1-2; D uncertain. The V and J ends lost 6 bases and 2 bases respectively, with 14 bases between them. This CDR3 has 14 residues. Germline CDR1 reads SGHRS; CDR2 reads YFSETQ.